This record looks at one T cell receptor (beta chain) sequence and its context. Its antigen is currently unknown. This sample was taken from a study of blood T cells in healthy people across ages. Study results and limitations: Long-lived donors had more naive CD4+ cells and higher diversity than aged donors.

Combining a sample-barcoded 5' primer with a J-beta primer mix, a second PCR ran for about 7 to 12 cycles. TCRdb processed the 5' RACE reads anew with MiXCR; each CDR3 protein has one entry. The sample includes around 520,000 distinct CDR3 sequences, about 28% seen only once; the top ten take 3.6%. V trimming: 7 bases; J trimming: 1 base; junction bases outside the gene matches: 10. Germline lookup yields CDR1 SGHAT and CDR2 FQNNGV. CDR3 length equals 16 residues. This sample also appeared in a second study, on T cells of mothers and their children.

The chain is built from TRBV11-2 and TRBJ2-5; 9 bases line up with TRBD2. Material for sequencing was blood. The TCR sequence derives from a boy younger than 10 in good health. The CDR3 DNA reads as TGTGCCAGCACCACGGGACTAGCTCCCCTCCAAGAGACCCAGTACTTC. Translated, it gives CASTTGLAPLQETQYF.